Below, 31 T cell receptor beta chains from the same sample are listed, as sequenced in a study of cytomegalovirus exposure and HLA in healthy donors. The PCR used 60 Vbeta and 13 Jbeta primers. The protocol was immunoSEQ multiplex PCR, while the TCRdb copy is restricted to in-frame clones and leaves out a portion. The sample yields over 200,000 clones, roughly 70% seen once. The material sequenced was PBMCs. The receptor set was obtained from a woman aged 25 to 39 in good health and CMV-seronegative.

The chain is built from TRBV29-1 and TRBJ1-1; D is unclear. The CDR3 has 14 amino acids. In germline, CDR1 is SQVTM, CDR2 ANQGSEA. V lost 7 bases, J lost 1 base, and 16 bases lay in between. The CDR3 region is CSAVAVGTNTEAFF. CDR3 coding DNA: TGCAGCGCCGTGGCGGTGGGTACGAACACTGAAGCTTTCTTT. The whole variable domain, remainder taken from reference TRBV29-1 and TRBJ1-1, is SAVISQKPSRDICQRGTSLTIQCQVDSQVTMMFWYRQQPGQSLTLIATANQGSEATYESGFVIDKFPISRPNLTFSTLTVSNMSPEDSSIYLCSAVAVGTNTEAFFGQGTRLTVV.

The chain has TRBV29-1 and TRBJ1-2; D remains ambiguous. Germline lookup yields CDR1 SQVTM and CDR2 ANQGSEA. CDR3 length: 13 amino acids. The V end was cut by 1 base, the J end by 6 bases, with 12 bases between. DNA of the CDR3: TGCAGCGTTGAAGGAGCGGCCCGTGATGGCTACACCTTC. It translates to CSVEGAARDGYTF.

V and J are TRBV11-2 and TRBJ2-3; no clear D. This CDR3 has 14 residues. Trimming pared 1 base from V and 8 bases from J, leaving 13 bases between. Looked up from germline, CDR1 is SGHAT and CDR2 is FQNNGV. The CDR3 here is CASSLASPTGTQYF. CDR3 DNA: TGTGCCAGCAGCTTAGCCAGCCCGACGGGTACGCAGTATTTT.

CDR3 residues: CASSLYLAVYEQYF. The CDR3, as DNA: TGTGCCAGCAGCTTGTATCTAGCGGTCTACGAGCAGTACTTC. The chain is built from TRBV5-6 and TRBJ2-7, with TRBD2 identical over 7 bases. With 1 base clipped from V and 3 bases from J, the junction kept 4 bases outside the gene matches. The CDR3 loop spans 14 amino acids. Germline-derived CDR1 and CDR2 are SGHDT and YYEEEE.

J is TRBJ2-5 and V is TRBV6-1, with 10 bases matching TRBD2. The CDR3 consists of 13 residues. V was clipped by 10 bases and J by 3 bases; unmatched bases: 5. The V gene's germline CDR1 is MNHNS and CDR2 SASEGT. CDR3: CAIKAGGKETQYF. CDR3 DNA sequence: TGTGCCATCAAAGCGGGGGGGAAAGAGACCCAGTACTTC.

In DNA form, the CDR3 reads TGCAGCGTTGTTTGGACTAGCAATGAGCAGTTCTTC. This codes for CSVVWTSNEQFF. This chain joins TRBV29-1 and TRBJ2-1; 7 nucleotides match TRBD2. V shed 4 bases and J 6 bases; nucleotides not matched to a gene: 3. The CDR3 consists of 12 residues. CDR1 is SQVTM, CDR2 ANQGSEA, per germline.

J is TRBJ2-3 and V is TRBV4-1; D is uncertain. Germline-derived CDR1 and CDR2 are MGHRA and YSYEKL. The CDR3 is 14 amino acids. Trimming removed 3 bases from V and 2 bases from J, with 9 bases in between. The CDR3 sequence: CASSQATVTDTQYF. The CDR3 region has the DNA TGCGCCAGCAGCCAGGCTACAGTCACAGATACGCAGTATTTT.

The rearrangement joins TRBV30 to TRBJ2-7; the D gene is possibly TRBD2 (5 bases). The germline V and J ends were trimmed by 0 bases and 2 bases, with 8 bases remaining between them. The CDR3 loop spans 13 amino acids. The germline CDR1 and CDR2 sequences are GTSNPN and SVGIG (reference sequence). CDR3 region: CAWSVQLAYEQYF. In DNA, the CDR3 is TGTGCCTGGAGTGTACAACTAGCCTACGAGCAGTACTTC.

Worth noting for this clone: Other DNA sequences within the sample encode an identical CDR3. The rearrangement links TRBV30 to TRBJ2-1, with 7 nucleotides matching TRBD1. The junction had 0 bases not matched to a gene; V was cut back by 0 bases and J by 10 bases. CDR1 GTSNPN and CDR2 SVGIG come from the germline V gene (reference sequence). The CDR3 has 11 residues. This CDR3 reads CAWSVGGEQFF. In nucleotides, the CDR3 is TGTGCCTGGAGTGTAGGGGGCGAGCAGTTCTTC. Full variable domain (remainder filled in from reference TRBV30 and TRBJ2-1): SQTIHQWPATLVQPVGSPLSLECTVEGTSNPNLYWYRQAAGRGLQLLFYSVGIGQISSEVPQNLSASRPQDRQFILSSKKLLLSDSGFYLCAWSVGGEQFFGPGTRLTVL.

CDR3 sequence reads: CASSLDSGYTF. CDR3 sequence (DNA): TGTGCCAGCAGCCTGGACAGTGGCTACACCTTC. V and J are TRBV4-2 and TRBJ1-2; tentatively, D is TRBD1 (6 bases). Between the trimmed V and J ends, which lost 4 bases and 7 bases, there was a span of 7 bases. CDR1 and CDR2 from the germline V gene are LGHNA and YNFKEQ. CDR3 length: 11 amino acids.

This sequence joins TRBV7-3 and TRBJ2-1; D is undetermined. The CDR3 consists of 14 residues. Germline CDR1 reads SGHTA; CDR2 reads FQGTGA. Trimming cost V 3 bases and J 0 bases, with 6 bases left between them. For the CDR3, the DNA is TGTGCCAGCAGCTTTGCGGCCTCCTACAATGAGCAGTTCTTC. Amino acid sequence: CASSFAASYNEQFF.

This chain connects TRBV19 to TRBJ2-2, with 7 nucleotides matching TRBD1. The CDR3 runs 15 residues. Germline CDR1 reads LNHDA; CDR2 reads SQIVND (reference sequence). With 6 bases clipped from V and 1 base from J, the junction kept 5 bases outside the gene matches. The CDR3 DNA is TGTGCCAGTAGCCAGGGACAGTTGAACACCGGGGAGCTGTTTTTT. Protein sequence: CASSQGQLNTGELFF.

The CDR3 region is CASSAGQGAAQPQHF. The CDR3 nucleotides read TGTGCCAGTAGTGCGGGACAGGGGGCAGCTCAGCCCCAGCATTTT. J is TRBJ1-5 and V is TRBV19; 12 bases match TRBD1. Per the germline V gene, CDR1 is LNHDA and CDR2 is SQIVND (reference sequence). CDR3 length: 15 residues. The V gene end was trimmed by 5 bases and the J gene end by 6 bases; junction bases not matched to a gene: 5.

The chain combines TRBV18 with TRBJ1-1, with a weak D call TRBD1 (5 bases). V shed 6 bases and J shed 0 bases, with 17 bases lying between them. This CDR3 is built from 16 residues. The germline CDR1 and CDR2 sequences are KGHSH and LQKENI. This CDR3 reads CASSIGRADMNTEAFF. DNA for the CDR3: TGTGCCAGCTCCATCGGACGGGCGGACATGAACACTGAAGCTTTCTTT. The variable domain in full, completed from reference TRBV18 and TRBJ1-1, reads NAGVMQNPRHLVRRRGQEARLRCSPMKGHSHVYWYRQLPEEGLKFMVYLQKENIIDESGMPKERFSAEFPKEGPSILRIQQVVRGDSAAYFCASSIGRADMNTEAFFGQGTRLTVV.

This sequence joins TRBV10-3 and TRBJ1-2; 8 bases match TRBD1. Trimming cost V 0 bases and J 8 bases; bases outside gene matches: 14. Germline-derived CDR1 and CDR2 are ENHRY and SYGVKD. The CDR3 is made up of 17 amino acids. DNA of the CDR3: TGTGCCATCAGTGAGTCCGAGACAGGGGAGAAGAGAGGCGGCTACACCTTC. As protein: CAISESETGEKRGGYTF.

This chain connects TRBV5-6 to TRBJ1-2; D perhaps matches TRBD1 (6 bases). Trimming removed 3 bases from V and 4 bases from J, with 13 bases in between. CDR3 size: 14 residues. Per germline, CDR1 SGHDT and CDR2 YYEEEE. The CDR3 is CASSYDQGSYGYTF. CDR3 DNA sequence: TGTGCCAGCAGCTATGACCAGGGGTCCTATGGCTACACCTTC.

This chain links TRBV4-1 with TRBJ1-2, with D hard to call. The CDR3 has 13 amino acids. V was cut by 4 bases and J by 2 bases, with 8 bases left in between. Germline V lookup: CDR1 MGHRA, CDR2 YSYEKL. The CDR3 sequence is CASSPTVNYGYTF. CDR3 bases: TGCGCCAGCAGCCCCACGGTCAACTATGGCTACACCTTC.

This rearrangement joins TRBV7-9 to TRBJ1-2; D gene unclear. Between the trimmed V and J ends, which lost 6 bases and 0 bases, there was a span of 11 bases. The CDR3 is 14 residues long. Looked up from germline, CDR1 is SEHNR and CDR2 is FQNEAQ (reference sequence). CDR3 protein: CASSLEAANYGYTF. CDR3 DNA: TGTGCCAGCAGTTTGGAGGCTGCTAACTATGGCTACACCTTC.

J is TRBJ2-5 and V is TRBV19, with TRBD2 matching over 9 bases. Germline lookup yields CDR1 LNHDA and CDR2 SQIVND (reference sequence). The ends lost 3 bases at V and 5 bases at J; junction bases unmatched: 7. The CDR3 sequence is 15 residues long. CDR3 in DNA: TGTGCCAGTAGTATTCTAAGCGGGGGGTATGAGACCCAGTACTTC. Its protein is CASSILSGGYETQYF.

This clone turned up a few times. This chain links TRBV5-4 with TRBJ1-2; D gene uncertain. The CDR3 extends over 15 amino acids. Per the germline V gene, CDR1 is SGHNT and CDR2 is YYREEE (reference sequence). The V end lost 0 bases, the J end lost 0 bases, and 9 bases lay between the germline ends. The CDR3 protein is CASSLAKRANYGYTF. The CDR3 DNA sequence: TGTGCCAGCAGCTTGGCAAAGAGGGCTAACTATGGCTACACCTTC.

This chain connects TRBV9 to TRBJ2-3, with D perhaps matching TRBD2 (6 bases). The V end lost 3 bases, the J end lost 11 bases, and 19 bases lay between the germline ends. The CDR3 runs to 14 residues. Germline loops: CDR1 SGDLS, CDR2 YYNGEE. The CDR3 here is CASSEGLQEIRQYF. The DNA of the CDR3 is TGTGCCAGCAGCGAGGGACTCCAGGAGATTAGGCAGTATTTT.

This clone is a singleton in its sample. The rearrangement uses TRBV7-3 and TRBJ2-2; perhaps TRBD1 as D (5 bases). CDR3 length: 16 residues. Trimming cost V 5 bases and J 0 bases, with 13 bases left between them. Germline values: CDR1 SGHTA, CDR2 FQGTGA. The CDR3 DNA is TGTGCCAGCAGCCTAATGGACACCGCGAACACCGGGGAGCTGTTTTTT. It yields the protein CASSLMDTANTGELFF. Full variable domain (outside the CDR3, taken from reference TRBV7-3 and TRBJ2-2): GAGVSQTPSNKVTEKGKYVELRCDPISGHTALYWYRQSLGQGPEFLIYFQGTGAADDSGLPNDRFFAVRPEGSVSTLKIQRTERGDSAVYLCASSLMDTANTGELFFGEGSRLTVL.

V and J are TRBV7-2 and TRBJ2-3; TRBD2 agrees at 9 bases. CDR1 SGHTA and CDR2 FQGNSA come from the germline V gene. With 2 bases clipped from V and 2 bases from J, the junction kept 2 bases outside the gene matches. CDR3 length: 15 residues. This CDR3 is CASSLLAGPTDTQYF. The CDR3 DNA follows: TGTGCCAGCAGCTTACTAGCGGGACCCACAGATACGCAGTATTTT.

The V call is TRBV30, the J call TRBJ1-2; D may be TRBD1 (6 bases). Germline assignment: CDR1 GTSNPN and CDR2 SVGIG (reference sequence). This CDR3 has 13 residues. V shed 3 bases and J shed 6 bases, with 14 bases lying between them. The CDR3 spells CAWSPGGRDGYTF. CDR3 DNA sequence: TGTGCCTGGAGCCCCGGGGGGCGCGATGGCTACACCTTC.

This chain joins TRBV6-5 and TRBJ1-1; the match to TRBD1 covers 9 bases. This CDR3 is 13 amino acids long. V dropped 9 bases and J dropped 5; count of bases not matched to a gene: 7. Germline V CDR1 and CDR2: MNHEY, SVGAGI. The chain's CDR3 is CASGDRVATEAFF. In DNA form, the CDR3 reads TGTGCCAGTGGGGACAGGGTGGCAACTGAAGCTTTCTTT.

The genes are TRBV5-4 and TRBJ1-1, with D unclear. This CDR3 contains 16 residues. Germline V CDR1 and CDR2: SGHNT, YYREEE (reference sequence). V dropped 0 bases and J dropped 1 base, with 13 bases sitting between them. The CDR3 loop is CASSLAIWSGNTEAFF. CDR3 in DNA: TGTGCCAGCAGCTTGGCCATATGGTCGGGGAACACTGAAGCTTTCTTT.

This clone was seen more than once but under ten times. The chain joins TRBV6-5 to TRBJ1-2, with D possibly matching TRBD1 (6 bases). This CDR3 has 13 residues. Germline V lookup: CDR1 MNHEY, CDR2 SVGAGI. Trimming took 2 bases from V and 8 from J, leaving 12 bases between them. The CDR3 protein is CASSYDARGGYTF. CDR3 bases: TGTGCCAGCAGTTACGACGCCAGGGGCGGCTACACCTTC.

CDR3 DNA sequence: TGTGCCAGCAGCTCGGGACTAGCGGGGGCGTTCCGGAATGAGCAGTTCTTC. Protein product: CASSSGLAGAFRNEQFF. This chain joins TRBV5-6 and TRBJ2-1, with 14 bases fitting TRBD2. This CDR3 contains 17 residues. V shed 3 bases and J 7 bases; nucleotides not matched to a gene: 9. The germline gives CDR1 SGHDT, CDR2 YYEEEE.

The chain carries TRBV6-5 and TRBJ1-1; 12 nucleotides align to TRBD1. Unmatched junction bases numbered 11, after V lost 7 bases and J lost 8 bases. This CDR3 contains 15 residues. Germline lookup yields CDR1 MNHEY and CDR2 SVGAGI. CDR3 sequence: CASTQGTGGFREAFF. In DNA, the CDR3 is TGTGCCAGCACCCAGGGGACAGGGGGCTTTAGGGAAGCTTTCTTT.

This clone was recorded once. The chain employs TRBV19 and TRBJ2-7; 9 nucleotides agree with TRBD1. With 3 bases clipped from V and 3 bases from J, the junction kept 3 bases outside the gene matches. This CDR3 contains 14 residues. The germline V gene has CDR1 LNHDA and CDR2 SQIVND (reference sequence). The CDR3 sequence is CASSITGQGYEQYF. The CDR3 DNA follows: TGTGCCAGTAGTATTACGGGACAGGGCTACGAGCAGTACTTC.

CDR3 amino acids: CASSLDSEPYGYTF. CDR3 nucleotide sequence: TGTGCCAGCAGCTTAGACTCCGAGCCTTATGGCTACACCTTC. This chain joins TRBV11-1 and TRBJ1-2; D is uncertain. With 1 base removed from V and 5 bases from J, the gap between germline ends came to 11 bases. CDR1 and CDR2 (germline): SGHAT, FQDESV (reference sequence). The CDR3 runs to 14 residues.